The 24 T cell receptor beta chains below come from one sample, sequenced in a study of cytomegalovirus exposure and HLA in healthy donors. The PCR had 60 Vbeta and 13 Jbeta primers. Libraries were prepared by immunoSEQ multiplex PCR; TCRdb keeps only in-frame clonotypes and omits some of them. The sample lists under 150,000 clones, approximately 85% seen once, with roughly 1.8% in the top ten. The sequenced material came from PBMCs. The receptors shown here come from a boy younger than 18 in good health and CMV-seronegative.

The V call is TRBV7-9, the J call TRBJ2-7; D may be TRBD1 (5 bases). CDR3 length equals 13 residues. Trimming shortened V by 11 bases and J by 3 bases, and 17 bases separated the two germline ends. Germline V gives CDR1 SEHNR, CDR2 FQNEAQ (reference sequence). CDR3 region: CALGLGAYYEQYF. Here the CDR3 DNA reads TGTGCCCTGGGGTTAGGGGCCTACTACGAGCAGTACTTC.

The chain has TRBV5-8 and TRBJ2-7; D may be TRBD1 (6 bases). The V gene lost 4 bases and the J gene lost 2 bases, with 13 bases spanning the gap. The CDR3 spans 14 residues. CDR1 SGHTS and CDR2 YDEGEE come from the germline V gene. CDR3 in amino acids: CASSLGTPAYEQYF. CDR3 nucleotides: TGTGCCAGCAGCCTAGGGACACCCGCCTACGAGCAGTACTTC.

The genes are TRBV4-1 and TRBJ2-1; no definite D call. The CDR3 sequence is 17 residues long. Trimming removed 1 base from V and 1 base from J, with 14 bases in between. Looked up from germline, CDR1 is MGHRA and CDR2 is YSYEKL. The CDR3 sequence is CASSQGGAPRSYNEQFF. The CDR3 DNA is TGCGCCAGCAGCCAAGGCGGAGCCCCAAGATCCTACAATGAGCAGTTCTTC.

V gene TRBV10-3 combines with J gene TRBJ1-5; no definite D call. This CDR3 has 14 residues. V dropped 6 bases and J dropped 0 bases, with 9 bases sitting between them. Germline lookup yields CDR1 ENHRY and CDR2 SYGVKD. CDR3 sequence reads: CAIRSAYSNQPQHF. The CDR3 DNA sequence: TGTGCCATCAGGAGTGCCTATAGCAATCAGCCCCAGCATTTT.

CDR3: CASSTTGFTTGELFF. The CDR3 coding sequence is TGTGCCAGCAGCACTACAGGGTTTACCACCGGGGAGCTGTTTTTT. V gene TRBV28 combines with J gene TRBJ2-2, with a weak D call TRBD1 (6 bases). Per germline, CDR1 MDHEN and CDR2 SYDVKM. The V and J ends lost 6 bases and 4 bases respectively, with 15 bases between them. This CDR3 is built from 15 residues.

In the case of this clone: One end of the junction fails to match germline, which may point to a read error. The rearrangement joins TRBV5-1 to TRBJ2-7; 7 nucleotides align to TRBD1. CDR3 size: 12 residues. Looked up from germline, CDR1 is SGHRS and CDR2 is YFSETQ. The CDR3 DNA sequence: TGCGCCAGCAGCTCGGATACGGGACAGCCCAACTTC. It specifies CASSSDTGQPNF.

The chain uses TRBV6-5 and TRBJ2-2, with 7 nucleotides matching TRBD2. V gave up 4 bases and J gave up 4 bases; unmatched junction bases: 6. Germline assignment: CDR1 MNHEY and CDR2 SVGAGI. This CDR3 has 15 residues. The CDR3 coding sequence is TGTGCCAGCAGTTCCCGGGGGGTGCGCACCGGGGAGCTGTTTTTT. Translating it yields CASSSRGVRTGELFF.

This clone was counted once. The chain joins TRBV10-3 to TRBJ1-5, with 10 bases matching TRBD1. The CDR3 spans 18 residues. Germline CDR1 and CDR2: ENHRY and SYGVKD. Losses at the gene ends were 1 base for V and 0 bases for J; bases not matched to a gene: 6. This chain's CDR3 is CAISEWGQGTDSNQPQHF. CDR3 DNA: TGTGCCATCAGTGAGTGGGGACAGGGGACTGATAGCAATCAGCCCCAGCATTTT.

The chain links TRBV5-1 to TRBJ2-5; 13 bases match TRBD2. The junction had 1 base not matched to a gene; V was cut back by 1 base and J by 4 bases. Germline CDR1 reads SGHRS; CDR2 reads YFSETQ. The CDR3 covers 15 residues. The DNA of the CDR3 is TGCGCCAGCAGCTTGACTAGCGGGAGGGCAGAGACCCAGTACTTC. Its translation is CASSLTSGRAETQYF.

The chain uses TRBV30 and TRBJ2-3; tentative D call: TRBD2 (6 bases). Germline-derived CDR1 and CDR2 are GTSNPN and SVGIG (reference sequence). The CDR3 runs 15 residues. V was trimmed by 5 bases and J by 0 bases, leaving 15 bases between them. CDR3 DNA sequence: TGTGCCTGGGTGCATCGCGGGGCTAGCACAGATACGCAGTATTTT. Protein: CAWVHRGASTDTQYF.

The chain links TRBV7-8 to TRBJ1-4; no reliable D call. The germline V and J ends were trimmed by 4 bases and 8 bases, with 11 bases remaining between them. This CDR3 is built from 13 residues. Germline V gene lookup returns CDR1 SGHVS and CDR2 FQNEAQ. The CDR3 reads CASSSSTYEKLFF. As DNA, the CDR3 is TGTGCCAGCAGCTCGTCAACTTACGAAAAACTGTTTTTT.

The CDR3: CASSSGLIGAGNTIYF. As DNA, the CDR3 is TGTGCCAGCAGTTCGGGACTAATCGGGGCCGGAAACACCATATATTTT. This chain links TRBV6-5 with TRBJ1-3; tentative D call: TRBD1 (5 bases). Germline V CDR1 and CDR2: MNHEY, SVGAGI. Between the trimmed V and J ends, which lost 4 bases and 4 bases, there was a span of 17 bases. This CDR3 has 16 residues.

The chain has TRBV7-6 and TRBJ2-3; D is perhaps TRBD2 (5 bases). With 4 bases removed from V and 0 bases from J, the gap between germline ends came to 8 bases. Per germline, CDR1 SGHVS and CDR2 FNYEAQ. The CDR3 runs 14 residues. The CDR3 region is CASSSDSSTDTQYF. CDR3 DNA: TGTGCCAGCAGCTCGGACTCAAGCACAGATACGCAGTATTTT.

The rearrangement joins TRBV5-4 to TRBJ1-1; D uncertain. Trimming cost V 0 bases and J 0 bases, with 15 bases left between them. Germline V CDR1 and CDR2: SGHNT, YYREEE (reference sequence). The CDR3 is made up of 17 amino acids. The CDR3 nucleotides are TGTGCCAGCAGCTTGGAGGACTCTCCGTCGATGAACACTGAAGCTTTCTTT. Its protein product is CASSLEDSPSMNTEAFF.

This CDR3 is CASSSGEGIGYTF. DNA of the CDR3: TGTGCCAGCAGCTCCGGGGAAGGAATTGGCTACACCTTC. The V and J genes are TRBV7-9 and TRBJ1-2, with D uncertain. The CDR3 length is 13 residues. The V gene lost 4 bases and the J gene lost 7 bases, with 13 bases spanning the gap. From germline, CDR1 is SEHNR and CDR2 FQNEAQ (reference sequence).

Notes on this clone: Its ends do not fully match the called genes, so a read error is possible. The chain has TRBV7-7 and TRBJ2-5, with TRBD1 matching over 7 bases. This CDR3 contains 14 residues. The germline CDR1 and CDR2 sequences are SSHAT and FNYEAQ (reference sequence). CDR3 in DNA: TGTGCTAGCAGCCCAGGGGGATTCCAAGAGACCCAGTACTTC. It translates to CASSPGGFQETQYF.

CDR3 sequence (DNA): TGTGCCAGCGACCCGGTGCGGGGCAAGGGCAAAAACATTCAGTACTTC. Residues: CASDPVRGKGKNIQYF. The genes are TRBV7-9 and TRBJ2-4; a weak D match, TRBD2 (6 bases). Deletions cut 8 bases from V and 3 bases from J, with 20 bases between. Per the germline V gene, CDR1 is SEHNR and CDR2 is FQNEAQ (reference sequence). The CDR3 has 16 amino acids.

The chain carries TRBV7-2 and TRBJ2-7, with D maybe TRBD2 (6 bases). The CDR3 is 16 amino acids. The ends were cut back, 4 bases at V and 4 bases at J, with 20 bases in the middle. CDR1 is SGHTA and CDR2 is FQGNSA in the germline V gene. CDR3 residues: CASSSTGLYTEYEQYF. In nucleotides, the CDR3 is TGTGCCAGCAGCTCCACCGGACTATATACGGAGTACGAGCAGTACTTC.

This clone was seen once. The same CDR3 arises from other DNA sequences in this sample as well. The chain carries TRBV27 and TRBJ1-5; D is unclear. V lost 6 bases and J lost 2, with 8 bases in between. The CDR3 has 13 residues. From germline, CDR1 is MNHEY and CDR2 SMNVEV (reference sequence). The CDR3 DNA sequence: TGTGCCAGCAGCCTAGGCCGCAATCAGCCCCAGCATTTT. Protein sequence: CASSLGRNQPQHF.

This clone was recorded a few times. J is TRBJ1-1 and V is TRBV19, with 8 positions matching TRBD1. This CDR3 spans 16 amino acids. The ends lost 6 bases at V and 0 bases at J; junction bases unmatched: 9. CDR1 LNHDA and CDR2 SQIVND come from the germline V gene (reference sequence). CDR3: CASSRRQGRMNTEAFF. Here the CDR3 DNA reads TGTGCCAGTAGCCGGCGACAGGGGAGAATGAACACTGAAGCTTTCTTT.

This chain connects TRBV14 to TRBJ1-2, with D perhaps TRBD1 (5 bases). Looked up from germline, CDR1 is SGHDN and CDR2 is FVKESK. With 1 base removed from V and 3 bases from J, the gap between germline ends came to 15 bases. CDR3 length: 16 residues. The CDR3 loop reads CASSQALGGSYYGYTF. CDR3 in DNA: TGTGCCAGCAGCCAAGCTCTGGGGGGGTCTTACTATGGCTACACCTTC.

V is TRBV6-1 and J is TRBJ2-5; TRBD2 might be the D (5 bases). The length of the CDR3 is 14 residues. CDR1 and CDR2 from the germline V gene are MNHNS and SASEGT. Trimming left V 2 bases short and J 2 bases short, with 9 bases between. The CDR3 loop is CASSEPGGQETQYF. The CDR3 DNA reads as TGTGCCAGCAGTGAACCCGGAGGACAAGAGACCCAGTACTTC.

This clone appeared a few times. The chain links TRBV7-9 to TRBJ2-1; 10 nucleotides align to TRBD2. Germline CDR1 and CDR2: SEHNR and FQNEAQ (reference sequence). J lost 0 bases, V lost 5 bases, and 4 bases had no gene match. The CDR3 sequence is 16 residues long. The CDR3 nucleotides are TGTGCCAGCAGCCCAATAGCGGGAGGCTCCTACAATGAGCAGTTCTTC. The encoded protein is CASSPIAGGSYNEQFF.

The chain recombines TRBV27 with TRBJ1-2; 9 bases fit TRBD1. Trimming at V came to 5 bases and at J to 9 bases, leaving 7 bases not matched to a gene. The CDR3 runs to 13 residues. Germline-derived CDR1 and CDR2 are MNHEY and SMNVEV (reference sequence). The CDR3 reads CASSPGQGISYTF. CDR3 nucleotide sequence: TGTGCCAGCAGTCCGGGACAGGGCATAAGCTACACCTTC.